The entry that follows covers one T cell receptor (beta chain) sequence. The sample comes from a study of shared clonotypes between healthy human individuals. The CDR3 runs to 15 residues. Germline values: CDR1 MNHNS, CDR2 SASEGT. Between the trimmed V and J ends, which lost 0 bases and 7 bases, there was a span of 12 bases. The assay was immunoSEQ multiplex PCR, and TCRdb's table has in-frame clones only and misses some. Among around 700,000 clones listed, approximately 75% were seen once. What was sequenced was memory CD4+ T cells sorted from blood. Subset given: CD45RA-negative fraction. The chain is built from TRBV6-1 and TRBJ1-4, with D maybe TRBD1 (6 bases). The receptor's source is a woman in her twenties or thirties in good health. CDR3 protein: CASSEAGGASEKLFF. The CDR3, as DNA: TGTGCCAGCAGTGAAGCGGGGGGGGCAAGTGAAAAACTGTTTTTT.